Sequencing of this T cell receptor (beta chain) was carried out in a study of blood T cells in healthy people across ages (dated by TCRdb to the mid-2010s). In the study overall: In model experiments, template switching captured roughly one uniquely barcoded TCR beta cDNA molecule for every two T cells. Using deep sequencing normalized with unique cDNA molecular identifiers, the study measured how TCR beta repertoire diversity changes with age. The donors were divided into four age groups: young (average approximately 16 years), middle-aged (almost 40), aged (approximately 59) and long-lived (about 90). To avoid experimental bias, donors of different ages were randomly spread across the sequencing lanes. The study analyzed two additional independent replicas of 1 million unique cDNA reads from the same blood draw for two donors, one aged 18 to 29 and one aged 80 or older.

Donors were a few dozen systemically healthy Caucasian individuals from Russia aged roughly 6 to 95 years. Approximately 11 milliliters of peripheral blood were drawn from each donor into EDTA-treated Vacutainer tubes. Ficoll-Paque density-gradient centrifugation was used to isolate PBMCs, with at least 7 million obtained per sample. Total RNA, at least 6 micrograms per sample, was extracted from PBMCs with Trizol reagent. Naive CD45RAhigh/CD27high T cell percentages were measured by flow cytometry on a PBMC aliquot from every donor. Study-wide conclusions, independent of this receptor: The CMV infection status of donors was not known, potentially confounding age-related changes in expanded clonotypes. The percentage of naive T cells measured by flow cytometry correlated strongly with observed TCR beta diversity. Because profiling used bulk unsorted PBMCs, naive and antigen-experienced compartments could not be compared conclusively. Observed TCR beta diversity per million T cells fell roughly linearly with age, and a significant reduction was already apparent by age around 36. Compared with the aged group, the long-lived group had more naive CD4+ T cells, fewer expanded clones and increased TCR diversity, a pattern suggesting age selection. Total diversity estimates from one million sequenced T cells were considered lower bounds and underestimates.

Library preparation was by 5' RACE. Sequencing used an Illumina HiSeq 2500. The second PCR ran for about 6 to 12 cycles and used a J-beta primer mix along with a sample-barcoded 5' primer. A template-switch 5' adaptor carrying 12 random nucleotides introduced a unique molecular identifier onto each TCR beta cDNA molecule. Each sample yielded at least 3 million CDR3-containing paired-end reads. First-strand cDNA was synthesized from all RNA with the Mint cDNA synthesis kit, primed by a TRBC-specific oligonucleotide. After uracil-DNA glycosylase treatment, a first 18-cycle PCR used universal primers M1SS and BC2_uni_R on all cDNA. In the source study's methods: For normalization, 1 million high-quality reads, each with a distinct molecular identifier, were randomly selected from each sample. Instead of being binned into consensus sequences, reads that shared molecular identifiers were thrown out. CDR3 identification, clonotype clustering and error correction used MiTCR with a Q25 quality threshold and the strictest error-elimination algorithm. A nonparametric unseen species model using Euler transformation provided a lower-bound estimate of total TCR beta diversity. Starting from the raw public reads, TCRdb applied fastp trimming at Q25, assembled clones with MiXCR and retained in-frame beta chains. Each entry merges the rows of one CDR3 protein and shows their most common DNA and genes. The V and J calls were not made by the authors but by TCRdb's processing. The sample records 380,000 or so distinct CDR3 sequences, 45% to 60% of which are singletons. Over 40% of the sample is taken by the ten largest.

Concerning this clonotype itself: The antigen this receptor binds is unknown. No base quality values were provided; no much bigger clone lies one nucleotide off.

The germline V gene (reference sequence) yields MNHNY for CDR1 and SVGAGI for CDR2. Reading from cysteine to phenylalanine, the CDR3 counts 15 amino acids. Of all the DNA, just the CDR3 is kept, 45 bases in frame from base 1. Clipping removes 5 bases from V and 2 bases from J, with 7 as the unmatched junction base count. This receptor was identified in a man between 60 and 75 years old in good health. The sample was blood. The V and J genes are TRBV6-6 and TRBJ2-7; TRBD2 agrees with 9 junctional bases. CDR3 loop: CASSTKTSGTYEQYF. The DNA sequence is TGTGCCAGCAGTACCAAGACTAGCGGAACCTACGAGCAGTACTTC.